A selection of T cell receptor beta chains follows, all from one sample in a study of blood T cells in healthy people across ages. TCRdb recomputed calls from the 5' RACE reads with MiXCR, one row per CDR3 protein. Here the sample spans 700,000 to 900,000 distinct CDR3 sequences, roughly 50% being singletons. The material sequenced was blood. The receptors originated from a man aged 80 or over in good health. CDR3s include the opening cysteine and the closing phenylalanine or tryptophan. D genes are given only for firm matches. Expanded clones are given a class, and other clones once, few, many or no size at all.

cdr3_nt cdr3_aa d_call j_call clone_size v_call
TGTGCCAGCAGTTTATTCAGGGTTGCTGAAAAACTGTTTTTT CASSLFRVAEKLFF NA TRBJ1-4 NA TRBV28
TGTGCCAGCAGCCTAGGGGTAGGGTCCTACAATGAGCAGTACTTC CASSLGVGSYNEQYF NA TRBJ2-4 NA TRBV7-3
TGTGCCAGCATCAGCGGGGGAAGGAGGAGGGAGACCCAGTACTTC CASISGGRRRETQYF TRBD2 TRBJ2-5 NA TRBV28
TGTGCCAGCAGCAAAGCTGGACTAGCGGAGAACAATGAGCAGTTCTTC CASSKAGLAENNEQFF NA TRBJ2-1 NA TRBV21-1
TGCGCCAGCAGTGGCCCGCCGGGACTAGCGGGAGGGCCCCAGTTCTTC CASSGPPGLAGGPQFF TRBD2 TRBJ2-1 few TRBV10-2
TGCGCCAGCAGCCCTAAACTAGCGGGAGATATCTACGAGCAGTACTTC CASSPKLAGDIYEQYF TRBD2 TRBJ2-7 NA TRBV5-1
TGCGCCAGCAACACCCGACTAGCGGGAGGCTCCAATGAGCAGTTCTTC CASNTRLAGGSNEQFF TRBD2 TRBJ2-1 NA TRBV5-1
TGCAGTGCTATTCGCGAAACGAACCCGATGTCTGGGGAGACCCAGTACTTC CSAIRETNPMSGETQYF NA TRBJ2-5 NA TRBV20-1
TGTGCCAGCAGCTTAACGGGACAGCCTGACTATAATTCACCCCTCCACTTT CASSLTGQPDYNSPLHF TRBD1 TRBJ1-6 NA TRBV7-3
TGCAGCGTTGAGACTGCTGTTTACGCGTATTTT CSVETAVYAYF NA TRBJ2-3 NA TRBV29-1
TGTGCCAGCAGCTCGACTAGCGGGAGGACCGGGGGAAACATTCAGTACTTC CASSSTSGRTGGNIQYF TRBD2 TRBJ2-4 many TRBV7-2
TGCGCCAGCAGCCCGCTGGGACAGGGGATTCGAGATACGCAGTATTTT CASSPLGQGIRDTQYF TRBD1 TRBJ2-3 few TRBV4-1
TGTGCCAGCAGTGGTCCGGGAGGGAGCACAGATACGCAGTATTTT CASSGPGGSTDTQYF TRBD2 TRBJ2-3 NA TRBV2
TGTGCCAGCAGCCTATCACAGGGAACGGATGGCTACACCTTC CASSLSQGTDGYTF NA TRBJ1-2 NA TRBV6-6
TGCAGTGCTGACGGGACTAGCGGGAGGAACACCGAGCAGTTCTTC CSADGTSGRNTEQFF TRBD2 TRBJ2-1 NA TRBV20-1
TGTGCCAGCAGTTTGAGCGGGAGGATGGCTGAGCAGTTCTTC CASSLSGRMAEQFF TRBD2 TRBJ2-1 few TRBV12-3/TRBV12-4
TGCAGTGCGCGATTGGCCTATGGCGGGAGATCCGAGGAGCAGTTCTTC CSARLAYGGRSEEQFF TRBD2 TRBJ2-1 NA TRBV20-1
TGTGCCAGCAGCCCCGGCCTACTAGCGGGAGGAAAGAATGAGCAGTTCTTC CASSPGLLAGGKNEQFF TRBD2 TRBJ2-1 few TRBV11-3
TGTGCCAGCAGCCGATGGACTAGCGGGAGGGCCGAAGATGAGCAGTTCTTC CASSRWTSGRAEDEQFF TRBD2 TRBJ2-1 NA TRBV5-6
TGTGCCAGCAGCTTAGTCGCGGGGCCTCGAGCCCAGTACTTC CASSLVAGPRAQYF NA TRBJ2-5 NA TRBV7-2
TGTGCCAGCAGTCTTGGGACTAGCGGGACGAATGAGCAGTACTTC CASSLGTSGTNEQYF TRBD2 TRBJ2-5 few TRBV9
TGTGCCAGCAGCGGGCATAGCGGGATTCAAGAGACCCAGTACTTC CASSGHSGIQETQYF TRBD2 TRBJ2-5 once TRBV11-2
TGTGCCAGCAGCCGGGACTATGCGAGGTACGAGCAGTACTTC CASSRDYARYEQYF TRBD2 TRBJ2-7 NA TRBV6-2/TRBV6-3
TGTGCCAGCAGTGACGCCCACAGGGGGCTGACTGAAGCTTTCTTT CASSDAHRGLTEAFF TRBD1 TRBJ1-1 NA TRBV6-1
TGTGCCAGCAGTTTTCTAGCTGAAGGGTACCACAATGAGCAGTTCTTC CASSFLAEGYHNEQFF NA TRBJ2-1 NA TRBV3-1
TGTGCCAGCAGCCCAAGGGCGTGGAATGAGCAGTTCTTC CASSPRAWNEQFF NA TRBJ2-1 NA TRBV7-3
TGTGCCAGCGGGCTCGGACAGGGGGGCCGATACGCGTATTTT CASGLGQGGRYAYF TRBD1 TRBJ2-3 once TRBV7-9
TGTGCCAGCAGTTTACTGGGAGGGAGCGAGCAGTACTTC CASSLLGGSEQYF TRBD2 TRBJ2-7 many TRBV12-3/TRBV12-4
TGCAGTGCTAGACCCCCGGACACTCTGGCCGGGGAGCTGTTTTTT CSARPPDTLAGELFF NA TRBJ2-2 NA TRBV20-1
TGCAGTGCTAGAGATCGGAAACTAGCGGGAGGAGATACGCAGTATTTT CSARDRKLAGGDTQYF TRBD2 TRBJ2-3 NA TRBV20-1
TGCAGTGCTATCCGGGACACCCTTAACGAGCAGTACTTC CSAIRDTLNEQYF NA TRBJ2-7 NA TRBV20-1
TGTGCCACCAGCAGAGATCCCCTCGCGGGGTACGAGCAGTACTTC CATSRDPLAGYEQYF NA TRBJ2-7 few TRBV15
TGTGCCAGCAGCTTGGGGGGGACTAGCGGGCAGAGATACGAGCAGTACTTC CASSLGGTSGQRYEQYF TRBD2 TRBJ2-7 NA TRBV7-8
TGTGCCATCAGTGAGCTAAGGCAGGGCCCTTTCTCTGGGGCCAACGTCCTGACTTTC CAISELRQGPFSGANVLTF NA TRBJ2-6 few TRBV10-3
TGTGCCAGCTCACCAAAGCGGAATGAGCAGTTCTTC CASSPKRNEQFF NA TRBJ2-1 once TRBV18
TGCAGTGCTAGAGGTCTAGCAGGCCCACAGGGGCAGTACTTC CSARGLAGPQGQYF TRBD1 TRBJ2-5 NA TRBV20-1
TGCAGTGCCCCCGTAGTAGCGGGAGCAAAGCAGTTCTTC CSAPVVAGAKQFF TRBD2 TRBJ2-1 NA TRBV20-1
TGTGCCAGCAGCCAAGTAGTGGGAGATACGCAGTATTTT CASSQVVGDTQYF NA TRBJ2-3 NA TRBV3-1
TGTGCCAGCAGCCGCAGACAGGGGGGATCACCCCTCCACTTT CASSRRQGGSPLHF TRBD1 TRBJ1-6 NA TRBV4-2
TGTGCCAGCAGTTTCCTCGCGAGAAGGGGACAGGGAGGAGGCTACACCTTC CASSFLARRGQGGGYTF TRBD1 TRBJ1-2 NA TRBV27
TGCGCCAGTAGCTTGGGACAGAAGTTCGGGTACAGAGACGCGTATTTT CASSLGQKFGYRDAYF TRBD1 TRBJ2-3 NA TRBV5-1
TGTGCCACCAGTGACCCTAGCGGGAACTACAATGAGCAGTACTTC CATSDPSGNYNEQYF TRBD2 TRBJ2-5 NA TRBV24-1
TGTGCCAGCAGCCAAGAGGGGCAAGCGTGGGAGACCCAGTACTTC CASSQEGQAWETQYF NA TRBJ2-5 NA TRBV4-2
TGCAGCGTTGGGGAGAGTGGGCAGTTCTTC CSVGESGQFF NA TRBJ2-1 NA TRBV29-1
TGTGCCAGCAGCATCCGAGGGGATCAGCCCCAGCATTTT CASSIRGDQPQHF NA TRBJ1-5 NA TRBV6-2/TRBV6-3
TGTGCCAGCAGCGTAAACCCGGGGCTTCGAGCTTTCTTT CASSVNPGLRAFF NA TRBJ1-1 NA TRBV14
TGTGCCAGCAGCTTACCGACTAGCGCCGGTGAGCAGTTCTTC CASSLPTSAGEQFF TRBD2 TRBJ2-1 NA TRBV7-9
TGTGCCAGCAGTGCCACCCGCGACAGTAACTATGGCTACACCTTC CASSATRDSNYGYTF NA TRBJ1-2 NA TRBV6-6
TGTGCCAGCAGCCGGACTAGCGGGGATAAGGACATTCAGTACTTC CASSRTSGDKDIQYF TRBD2 TRBJ2-4 NA TRBV3-1
TGTGCCAGCAGTATAGCGGGAGCCCCGAATGAAAATGAGCAGTTCTTC CASSIAGAPNENEQFF TRBD2 TRBJ2-1 NA TRBV28
TGTGCCAGCAGTTACTCATCCAACTCCTACAATGAGCAGTTCTTC CASSYSSNSYNEQFF NA TRBJ2-1 once TRBV6-5
TGCAGTGCTAGACCCGGGGGTCTAGCCAAAAACATTCAGTACTTC CSARPGGLAKNIQYF NA TRBJ2-4 NA TRBV20-1
TGTGCCAGCAGCACCCGAGAGGGACACTGGTCATATGGCTACACCTTC CASSTREGHWSYGYTF NA TRBJ1-2 NA TRBV12-3/TRBV12-4
TGTGCCAGCAGCTTAGTAAGGGGGCGCAACTATGGCTACACCTTC CASSLVRGRNYGYTF TRBD1 TRBJ1-2 NA TRBV7-9
TGTGCCAGCAACCGACTTGGGCAGGGCCACGAGCAGTACTTC CASNRLGQGHEQYF NA TRBJ2-7 NA TRBV3-1
TGTGCCAGCAGCCCTCAGGGACTAGCGGGAACAGATACGCAGTATTTT CASSPQGLAGTDTQYF TRBD2 TRBJ2-3 NA TRBV7-8
TGTGCCAGCAGTCTAGACGGTTTCAGGGAGCGGTACTTC CASSLDGFRERYF NA TRBJ2-5 NA TRBV28
TGTGCCAGCAGTTACACGTCCGGGCCCCCAGGGGGTTACGAGCAGTACTTC CASSYTSGPPGGYEQYF TRBD1 TRBJ2-7 few TRBV6-6